Below, 5 T cell receptor beta chains from the same sample are listed, as sequenced in a study of blood T cell repertoires in COVID-19. The data were produced by immunoSEQ multiplex PCR, yet TCRdb's version contains in-frame clones alone and is incomplete. The sample has some 350,000 clones; roughly 90% are singletons. Sample: peripheral blood. These receptors came from a man between 18 and 29 years old with active or convalescent COVID-19.

This sequence joins TRBV19 and TRBJ1-3; possibly TRBD1 for D (6 bases). Germline CDR1 is LNHDA and CDR2 is SQIVND (reference sequence). Trimming removed 2 bases from V and 6 bases from J, with 26 bases in between. The CDR3 contains 19 residues. DNA of the CDR3: TGTGCCAGTAGTATACTCCGGGGGGCGAAGTCGAACTTCCAAAACACCATATATTTT. Protein sequence: CASSILRGAKSNFQNTIYF. Looking up the rest from reference TRBV19 and TRBJ1-3 gives the full variable domain: DGGITQSPKYLFRKEGQNVTLSCEQNLNHDAMYWYRQDPGQGLRLIYYSQIVNDFQKGDIAEGYSVSREKKESFPLTVTSAQKNPTAFYLCASSILRGAKSNFQNTIYFGEGSWLTVV.

This CDR3 is CASSGRLSEKLFF. The DNA for the CDR3 is TGTGCCAGCAGCGGGAGGCTGAGTGAAAAACTGTTTTTT. The chain is built from TRBV9 and TRBJ1-4; D is ambiguous. CDR3 size: 13 residues. Trimming cost V 3 bases and J 7 bases, with 10 bases left between them. CDR1 SGDLS and CDR2 YYNGEE come from the germline V gene.

This sequence joins TRBV7-2 and TRBJ2-3; TRBD2 is a possible D gene (6 bases). The CDR3 has 15 residues. Germline V gene data show CDR1 as SGHTA and CDR2 as FQGNSA. Trimming removed 5 bases from V and 5 bases from J, with 17 bases in between. CDR3 DNA: TGTGCCAGCAGCCTCTTGGGCGGGGAGGTAGATACGCAGTATTTT. It is translated as CASSLLGGEVDTQYF.

The CDR3 loop reads CATQRTSGISYEQYF. The CDR3, as DNA: TGTGCCACCCAACGGACTAGCGGGATCTCCTACGAGCAGTACTTC. This chain joins TRBV24-1 and TRBJ2-7, with 12 bases fitting TRBD2. This CDR3 spans 15 amino acids. Trimming cost V 9 bases and J 0 bases; bases outside gene matches: 5. Germline CDR1 reads KGHDR; CDR2 reads SFDVKD.

The chain employs TRBV9 and TRBJ2-7, with 10 bases lining up with TRBD2. CDR3 size: 14 residues. The germline CDR1 and CDR2 sequences are SGDLS and YYNGEE. J gave up 3 bases and V 4 bases, and 4 bases lay outside the gene matches. The CDR3 coding sequence is TGTGCCAGCAGCCTCGGACTAGCGGACTACGAGCAGTACTTC. This translates into CASSLGLADYEQYF.